This entry features one T cell receptor (beta chain) sequence. Its target is not known. RNA transcripts were the template for amplifying TCR beta CDR3 regions. Carried out on the TCR CDR3, a first-round RT-PCR used the HTBI primer set. One entry per CDR3 protein, called by TCRdb with MiXCR from the multiplex PCR reads. The table has approximately 360,000 distinct CDR3 sequences, 15% to 19% seen once. Pregnant or lactating patients were excluded, as were those with uncontrolled infection or other autoimmune disease. PBMCs came from more than 9 ml fresh peripheral blood. V gave up 3 bases and J gave up 0 bases; unmatched junction bases: 18. Germline assignment: CDR1 GTSNPN and CDR2 SVGIG (reference sequence). The CDR3 has 19 residues. This record belongs to a study of T cells in Graves' hyperthyroidism and ophthalmopathy. Regarding the study as a whole: Ophthalmopathy onset followed model prediction by a median around 6.9 months. Expanded thyroid clonotypes (above 0.001) were mostly also found in blood.

The chain carries TRBV30 and TRBJ2-3; 7 nucleotides match TRBD2. Material: blood. The sequence was collected from a young woman with Graves' hyperthyroidism that later progressed to Graves' ophthalmopathy. In DNA form, the CDR3 reads TGTGCCTGGAGGGTGACTAGGGGAGGAGTGGGAGGGAGCACAGATACGCAGTATTTT. It codes for CAWRVTRGGVGGSTDTQYF.